These T cell receptor beta chains were read from a single sample in a study of blood T cell repertoires in COVID-19. The method was immunoSEQ multiplex PCR; TCRdb's version includes in-frame clones alone and lacks a portion of them. The table records roughly 200,000 clones, about four fifths of them present only once. The sample comprised peripheral blood. These receptors all come from a man aged 50-59 years with active or convalescent COVID-19. CDR3s include the opening cysteine and the closing phenylalanine or tryptophan. A D gene is named only where the DNA matches it firmly. Clone size is not always given. Where it is, it says once, few, many or a class for expanded clones.

>.|TRBV15|TRBJ1-1|.
CATSRDPGRTNTEAFF
TGTGCCACCAGCAGAGATCCCGGCCGGACTAACACTGAGGCTTTCTTT
>.|TRBV7-9|TRBJ2-5|TRBD1
CASSPGTDQETQYF
TGTGCCAGCAGCCCCGGGACAGACCAAGAGACCCAGTACTTC
>.|TRBV5-1|TRBJ2-2|TRBD1
CASSLGLRDRGLTGELFF
TGCGCCAGCAGCTTGGGTCTACGGGACAGGGGGTTGACCGGGGAGCTGTTTTTT
>once|TRBV19|TRBJ2-6|.
CASSTQGAISGANVLTF
TGTGCCAGTAGTACCCAAGGGGCCATCTCTGGGGCCAACGTCCTGACTTTC
>once|TRBV6-5|TRBJ1-6|.
CASRPARADNSPLHF
TGTGCCAGCAGGCCCGCGAGGGCGGACAATTCACCCCTCCACTTT
>.|TRBV4-2|TRBJ2-1|.
CASSQEGTYNEQFF
TGTGCCAGCAGCCAAGAGGGGACATACAATGAGCAGTTCTTC
>.|TRBV21-1|TRBJ2-1|.
CASSKSTGGANGQFF
TGTGCCAGCAGCAAAAGCACCGGGGGGGCTAATGGGCAGTTCTTC
>.|TRBV18|TRBJ2-3|.
CASSPPWGGPSTDTQYF
TGTGCCAGCTCACCACCTTGGGGGGGCCCCTCCACAGATACGCAGTATTTT
>.|TRBV30|TRBJ2-7|.
CAWSIRGNEQYF
TGTGCCTGGAGTATTAGGGGCAACGAGCAGTACTTC
>.|TRBV6-5|TRBJ1-1|TRBD1
CASSLRGTAGTEAFF
TGTGCCAGCAGCCTCAGGGGGACGGCGGGCACTGAAGCTTTCTTT
>.|TRBV7-6|TRBJ2-1|.
CASSLAGGTPNEQFF
TGTGCCAGCAGCTTAGCGGGGGGAACCCCCAATGAGCAGTTCTTC
>once|TRBV3-1/TRBV3-2|TRBJ2-5|TRBD2
CASSQAQASGGETQYF
TGTGCCAGCAGCCAAGCTCAGGCTAGCGGGGGGGAGACCCAGTACTTC
>.|TRBV2|TRBJ2-5|TRBD2
CASSVLADRVGETQYF
TGTGCCAGCAGTGTCCTAGCGGATCGAGTGGGAGAGACCCAGTACTTC
>.|TRBV3-1/TRBV3-2|TRBJ2-5|TRBD1
CASSQLKGARETQYF
TGTGCCAGCAGCCAACTAAAGGGGGCCCGAGAGACCCAGTACTTC
>.|TRBV4-2|TRBJ2-5|TRBD1
CASSSGQGGDATQYF
TGTGCCAGCAGCTCCGGACAGGGAGGAGATGCGACCCAGTACTTC
>.|TRBV3-1/TRBV3-2|TRBJ2-1|TRBD2
CASSTAGTSGNEQFF
TGTGCCAGCAGCACAGCCGGGACTAGCGGGAATGAGCAGTTCTTC
>.|TRBV19|TRBJ1-2|.
CASSPTRANYGYTF
TGTGCCAGTAGTCCGACACGAGCTAACTATGGCTACACCTTC
>.|TRBV6-2/TRBV6-3|TRBJ2-1|.
CASSTFGGRDEQFF
TGTGCCAGCAGTACCTTCGGGGGGCGCGATGAGCAGTTCTTC
>.|TRBV5-4|TRBJ2-3|.
CASSSPETITDTQYF
TGTGCCAGCAGCTCGCCGGAGACTATCACAGATACGCAGTATTTT
>.|TRBV3-1/TRBV3-2|TRBJ2-7|TRBD1
CASKGRGGNHEQYF
TGTGCCAGCAAGGGGAGAGGGGGCAACCACGAGCAGTACTTC
>.|TRBV5-4|TRBJ2-7|.
CASSRAGPEREQYF
TGTGCCAGCAGCCGCGCGGGACCCGAGAGGGAGCAGTACTTC
>.|TRBV11-2|TRBJ1-2|TRBD1
CASSLRQGGYGYTF
TGTGCCAGCAGCTTAAGACAGGGGGGCTATGGCTACACCTTC
>once|TRBV30|TRBJ1-1|.
CAWSSQGYTEAFF
TGTGCCTGGAGTAGTCAGGGCTACACTGAAGCTTTCTTT
>.|TRBV7-2|TRBJ1-5|TRBD1
CASSAGTGLGNQPQHF
TGTGCCAGCAGCGCCGGGACAGGGCTTGGCAATCAGCCCCAGCATTTT
>.|TRBV28|TRBJ1-2|.
CASSLIEFGYTF
TGTGCCAGCAGTTTAATTGAGTTTGGCTACACCTTC
>.|TRBV4-3|TRBJ2-2|TRBD1
CASSQGQVISGELFF
TGCGCCAGCAGCCAGGGACAGGTTATCTCCGGGGAGCTGTTTTTT
>.|TRBV11-3|TRBJ2-2|TRBD2
CASSLLAGGPHTGELFF
TGTGCCAGCAGCCTTCTAGCGGGGGGGCCGCACACCGGGGAGCTGTTTTTT